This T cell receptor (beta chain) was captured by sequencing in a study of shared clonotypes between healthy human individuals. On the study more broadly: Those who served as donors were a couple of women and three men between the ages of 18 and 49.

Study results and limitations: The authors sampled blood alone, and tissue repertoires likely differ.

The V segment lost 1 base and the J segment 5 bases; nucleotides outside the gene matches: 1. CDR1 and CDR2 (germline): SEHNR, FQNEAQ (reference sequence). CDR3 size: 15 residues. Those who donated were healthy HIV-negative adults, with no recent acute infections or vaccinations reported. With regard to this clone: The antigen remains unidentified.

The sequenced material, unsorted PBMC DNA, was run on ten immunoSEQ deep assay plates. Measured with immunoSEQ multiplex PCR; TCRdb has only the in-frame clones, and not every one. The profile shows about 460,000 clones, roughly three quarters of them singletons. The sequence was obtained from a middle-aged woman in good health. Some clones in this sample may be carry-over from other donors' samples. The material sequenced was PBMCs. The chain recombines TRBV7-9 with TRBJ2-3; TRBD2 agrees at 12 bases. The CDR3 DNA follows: TGTGCCAGCAGCTTAGGACTAGCGGGAGAAGATACGCAGTATTTT. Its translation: CASSLGLAGEDTQYF. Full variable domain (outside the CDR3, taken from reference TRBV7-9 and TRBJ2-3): DTGVSQNPRHKITKRGQNVTFRCDPISEHNRLYWYRQTLGQGPEFLTYFQNEAQLEKSRLLSDRFSAERPKGSFSTLEIQRTEQGDSAMYLCASSLGLAGEDTQYFGPGTRLTVL.